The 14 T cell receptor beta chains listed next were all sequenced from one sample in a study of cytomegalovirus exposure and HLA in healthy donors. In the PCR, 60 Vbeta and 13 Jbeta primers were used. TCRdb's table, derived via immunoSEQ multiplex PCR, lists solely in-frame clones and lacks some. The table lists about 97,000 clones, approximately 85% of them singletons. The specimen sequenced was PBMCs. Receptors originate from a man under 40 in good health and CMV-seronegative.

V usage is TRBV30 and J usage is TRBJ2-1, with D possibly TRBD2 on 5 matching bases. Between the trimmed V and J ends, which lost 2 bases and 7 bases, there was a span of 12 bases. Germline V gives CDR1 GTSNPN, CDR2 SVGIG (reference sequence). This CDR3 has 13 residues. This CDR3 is CAWSLYGGNEQFF. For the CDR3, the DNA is TGTGCCTGGAGTCTGTACGGCGGGAATGAGCAGTTCTTC.

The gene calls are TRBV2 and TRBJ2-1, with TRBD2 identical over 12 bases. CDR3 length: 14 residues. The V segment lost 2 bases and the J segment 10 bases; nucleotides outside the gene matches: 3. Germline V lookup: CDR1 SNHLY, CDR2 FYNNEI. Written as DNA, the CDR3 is TGTGCCAGCAGTGAAACTAGCGGGGGGCACGAGCAGTTCTTC. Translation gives CASSETSGGHEQFF. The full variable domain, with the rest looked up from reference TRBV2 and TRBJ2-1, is EPEVTQTPSHQVTQMGQEVILRCVPISNHLYFYWYRQILGQKVEFLVSFYNNEISEKSEIFDDQFSVERPDGSNFTLKIRSTKLEDSAMYFCASSETSGGHEQFFGPGTRLTVL.

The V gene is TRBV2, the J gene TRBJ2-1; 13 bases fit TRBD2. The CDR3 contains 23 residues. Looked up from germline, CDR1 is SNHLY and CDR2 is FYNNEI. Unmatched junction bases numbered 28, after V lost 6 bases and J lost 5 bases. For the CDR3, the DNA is TGTGCCAGCAGCGTTACTCGGGGGGGCCATGGACTAGCGGGAGTACCTAGGGACAATGAGCAGTTCTTC. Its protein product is CASSVTRGGHGLAGVPRDNEQFF.

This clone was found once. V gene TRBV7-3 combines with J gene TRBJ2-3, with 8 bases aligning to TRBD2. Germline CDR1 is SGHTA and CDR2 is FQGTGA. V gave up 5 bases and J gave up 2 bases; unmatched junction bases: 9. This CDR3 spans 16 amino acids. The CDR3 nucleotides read TGTGCCAGCAGCCCCGTAGCGGGGCTTTTCACAGATACGCAGTATTTT. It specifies CASSPVAGLFTDTQYF.

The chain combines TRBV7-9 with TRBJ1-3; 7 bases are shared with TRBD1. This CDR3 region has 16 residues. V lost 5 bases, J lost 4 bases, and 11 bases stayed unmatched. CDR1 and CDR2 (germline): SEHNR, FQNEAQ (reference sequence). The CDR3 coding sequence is TGTGCCAGCAGCACGGGGGACAGAATACAAGGAAACACCATATATTTT. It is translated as CASSTGDRIQGNTIYF.

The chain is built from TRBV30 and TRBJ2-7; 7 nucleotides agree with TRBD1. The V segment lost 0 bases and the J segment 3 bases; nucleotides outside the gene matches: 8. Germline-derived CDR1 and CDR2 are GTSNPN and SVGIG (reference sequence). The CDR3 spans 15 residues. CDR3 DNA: TGTGCCTGGAGTGTATCTGGGACAGCAGACTACGAGCAGTACTTC. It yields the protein CAWSVSGTADYEQYF.

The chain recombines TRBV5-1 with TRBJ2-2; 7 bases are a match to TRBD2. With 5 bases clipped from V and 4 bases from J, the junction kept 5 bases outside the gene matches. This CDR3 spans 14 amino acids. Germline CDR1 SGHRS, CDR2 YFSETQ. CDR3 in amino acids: CASRAGPSTGELFF. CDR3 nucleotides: TGCGCCAGCAGAGCGGGACCATCCACCGGGGAGCTGTTTTTT.

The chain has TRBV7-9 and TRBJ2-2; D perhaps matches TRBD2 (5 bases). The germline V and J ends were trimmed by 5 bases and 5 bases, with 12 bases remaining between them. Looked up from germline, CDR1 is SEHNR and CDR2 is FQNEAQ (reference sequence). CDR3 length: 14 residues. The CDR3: CASSIVTGTGELFF. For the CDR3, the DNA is TGTGCCAGCAGCATAGTGACGGGAACCGGGGAGCTGTTTTTT.

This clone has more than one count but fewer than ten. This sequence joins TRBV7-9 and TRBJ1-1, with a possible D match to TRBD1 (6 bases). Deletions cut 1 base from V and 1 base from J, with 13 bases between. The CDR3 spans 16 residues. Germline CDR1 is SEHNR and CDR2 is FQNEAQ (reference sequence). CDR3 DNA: TGTGCCAGCAGCTTAGATCCGAACAGGGCGAACACTGAAGCTTTCTTT. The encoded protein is CASSLDPNRANTEAFF.

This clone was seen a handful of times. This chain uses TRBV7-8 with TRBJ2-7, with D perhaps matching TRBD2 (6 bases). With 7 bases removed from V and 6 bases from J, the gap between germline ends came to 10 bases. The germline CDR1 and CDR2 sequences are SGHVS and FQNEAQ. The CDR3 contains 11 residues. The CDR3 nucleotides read TGTGCCAGCACCGGGGGAGGCGAGCAGTACTTC. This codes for CASTGGGEQYF. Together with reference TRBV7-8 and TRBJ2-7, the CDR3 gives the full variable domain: GAGVSQSPRYKVAKRGQDVALRCDPISGHVSLFWYQQALGQGPEFLTYFQNEAQLDKSGLPSDRFFAERPEGSVSTLKIQRTQQEDSAVYLCASTGGGEQYFGPGTRLTVT.

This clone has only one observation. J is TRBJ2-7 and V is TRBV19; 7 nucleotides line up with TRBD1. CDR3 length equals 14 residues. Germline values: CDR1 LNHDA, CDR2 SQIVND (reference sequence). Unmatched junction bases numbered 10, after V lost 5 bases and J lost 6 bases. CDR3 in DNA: TGTGCCAGTAGTCAACACAGGGGAAGGGGCGAGCAGTACTTC. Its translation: CASSQHRGRGEQYF.

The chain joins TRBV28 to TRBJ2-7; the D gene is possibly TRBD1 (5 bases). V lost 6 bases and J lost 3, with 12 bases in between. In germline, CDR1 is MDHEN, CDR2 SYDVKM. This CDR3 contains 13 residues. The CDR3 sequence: CASSPMGRYEQYF. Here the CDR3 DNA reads TGTGCCAGCAGCCCGATGGGGCGCTACGAGCAGTACTTC.

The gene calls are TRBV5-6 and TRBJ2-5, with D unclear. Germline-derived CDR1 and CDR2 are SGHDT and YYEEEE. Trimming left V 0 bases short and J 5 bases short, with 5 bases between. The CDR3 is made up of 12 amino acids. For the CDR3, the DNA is TGTGCCAGCAGCTTGGCCGCGGAGACCCAGTACTTC. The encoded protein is CASSLAAETQYF.

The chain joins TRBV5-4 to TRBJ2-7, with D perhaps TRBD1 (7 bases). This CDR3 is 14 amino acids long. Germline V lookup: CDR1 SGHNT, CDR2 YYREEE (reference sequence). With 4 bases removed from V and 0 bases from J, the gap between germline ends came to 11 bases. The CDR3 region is CASSQGDSSYEQYF. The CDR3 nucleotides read TGTGCCAGCAGCCAGGGGGACTCCTCCTACGAGCAGTACTTC.